These 13 T cell receptor beta chains originate from one sample sequenced in a study of blood T cell repertoires in COVID-19. The method was immunoSEQ multiplex PCR; TCRdb's version includes in-frame clones alone and lacks a portion of them. The table records fewer than 250,000 clones, 70% to 85% of them present only once. Material: PBMCs or T cells enriched from blood (not recorded which). Every receptor here comes from a young woman who had recovered from COVID-19.

The CDR3 DNA reads as TGTGCCAGCTCACCGACTGAGGGGGCTGAAGCTTTCTTT. Amino acid sequence: CASSPTEGAEAFF. The chain is built from TRBV18 and TRBJ1-1; TRBD1 is a possible D gene (6 bases). Deletions cut 3 bases from V and 6 bases from J, with 11 bases between. The CDR3 totals 13 residues. CDR1 is KGHSH and CDR2 is LQKENI in the germline V gene.

J is TRBJ1-6 and V is TRBV15; 9 positions match TRBD1. With V trimmed by 3 bases and J by 7 bases, 7 bases remained unmatched. The germline V gene encodes CDR1 LNHNV and CDR2 YYDKDF (reference sequence). The CDR3 sequence is 16 residues long. For the CDR3, the DNA is TGTGCCACCAGCAGGAGAACCGGGACAGGGAATTCACCCCTCCACTTT. Residues: CATSRRTGTGNSPLHF.

The chain recombines TRBV9 with TRBJ1-1; 8 nucleotides line up with TRBD1. The CDR3 length is 20 residues. Trimming cost V 0 bases and J 5 bases; bases outside gene matches: 21. In germline, CDR1 is SGDLS, CDR2 YYNGEE. CDR3 bases: TGTGCCAGCAGCGTAGTCCCCCTTAGGACAGGGATTGGGTTAGGGACTGAAGCTTTCTTT. Its translation: CASSVVPLRTGIGLGTEAFF.

This clone was recorded a few times. This chain uses TRBV2 with TRBJ1-5; D unresolved. V dropped 7 bases and J dropped 3 bases, with 16 bases sitting between them. The germline CDR1 and CDR2 sequences are SNHLY and FYNNEI. The CDR3 is made up of 15 amino acids. CDR3 amino acids: CASTQSVQYNQPQHF. The CDR3 DNA is TGTGCCAGCACCCAATCGGTACAGTACAATCAGCCCCAGCATTTT.

The V and J genes are TRBV4-1 and TRBJ2-6; 8 bases align to TRBD2. V shed 0 bases, J shed 2 bases, and the junction held 12 bases outside the gene matches. There are 20 residues in the CDR3. Germline V lookup: CDR1 MGHRA, CDR2 YSYEKL. This CDR3 reads CASSQDNLSGRLPGANVLTF. The CDR3 DNA follows: TGCGCCAGCAGCCAAGATAACTTGAGCGGGAGATTACCTGGGGCCAACGTCCTGACTTTC.

In its sample, this clone was seen once. This chain uses TRBV5-4 with TRBJ2-7, with TRBD2 identical over 7 bases. V was pared by 1 base and J by 4 bases, with 8 bases of the junction left unmatched. The CDR3 runs 15 residues. Germline V lookup: CDR1 SGHNT, CDR2 YYREEE (reference sequence). The CDR3 reads CASSLWVAGVYEQYF. In nucleotides, the CDR3 is TGTGCCAGCAGCTTGTGGGTAGCGGGTGTTTACGAGCAGTACTTC.

V is TRBV5-1 and J is TRBJ2-3, with 10 bases identical to TRBD2. This CDR3 region has 16 residues. CDR1 is SGHRS, CDR2 YFSETQ, per germline. Losses at the gene ends were 3 bases for V and 2 bases for J; bases not matched to a gene: 6. The CDR3 coding sequence is TGCGCCAGCAGCTCCCGGACTAGCGGATTCACAGATACGCAGTATTTT. It yields the protein CASSSRTSGFTDTQYF. The full variable domain, with the rest looked up from reference TRBV5-1 and TRBJ2-3, is KAGVTQTPRYLIKTRGQQVTLSCSPISGHRSVSWYQQTPGQGLQFLFEYFSETQRNKGNFPGRFSGRQFSNSRSEMNVSTLELGDSALYLCASSSRTSGFTDTQYFGPGTRLTVL.

The V and J genes are TRBV28 and TRBJ1-2; D is uncertain. CDR3 length: 9 amino acids. The V gene's germline CDR1 is MDHEN and CDR2 SYDVKM. The CDR3 DNA sequence: TGTGGAGAATCCGATGGCTACACCTTC. It translates to CGESDGYTF.

In this sample, this clone turned up many times. The chain uses TRBV5-1 and TRBJ2-3; 9 nucleotides match TRBD2. J was trimmed by 0 bases and V by 0 bases; bases with no gene match: 5. The CDR3 is made up of 17 amino acids. Germline loops: CDR1 SGHRS, CDR2 YFSETQ. The CDR3 protein is CASSLVGREGSTDTQYF. The DNA of the CDR3 is TGCGCCAGCAGCTTGGTCGGGCGGGAGGGGAGCACAGATACGCAGTATTTT.

The chain combines TRBV19 with TRBJ1-2; 9 bases fit TRBD1. The V and J ends lost 5 bases and 4 bases, in that order; junction bases with no gene match: 11. The CDR3 covers 16 residues. The germline CDR1 and CDR2 sequences are LNHDA and SQIVND (reference sequence). The CDR3 reads CASSPRQGGLLYGYTF. The CDR3 region has the DNA TGTGCCAGTAGTCCAAGACAGGGGGGCCTCCTCTATGGCTACACCTTC.

This rearrangement joins TRBV7-9 to TRBJ2-7; 7 bases line up with TRBD2. The V and J ends lost 2 bases and 5 bases, in that order; junction bases with no gene match: 6. This CDR3 has 14 amino acids. Germline V gene data show CDR1 as SEHNR and CDR2 as FQNEAQ (reference sequence). CDR3 nucleotide sequence: TGTGCCAGCAGCTTACGACTAGCCCAAAACGAGCAGTACTTC. Translation gives CASSLRLAQNEQYF.

This clone has only one observation. CDR3 sequence reads: CASSLEAQPAGWSTDTQYF. The CDR3 nucleotides read TGCGCCAGCAGCTTGGAGGCCCAGCCGGCCGGGTGGAGCACAGATACGCAGTATTTT. The V gene is TRBV5-1, the J gene TRBJ2-3; no definite D call. V was pared by 0 bases and J by 0 bases, with 20 bases between. The length of the CDR3 is 19 residues. Germline CDR1 SGHRS, CDR2 YFSETQ.

This clone turned up a few times. This sequence joins TRBV11-3 and TRBJ1-1; D is ambiguous. The germline V gene has CDR1 SGHNT and CDR2 YENEEA. This CDR3 spans 13 amino acids. V gave up 2 bases and J gave up 1 base, with 5 bases separating them. The CDR3 coding sequence is TGTGCCAGCAGCTTAAGGAGGAACACTGAAGCTTTCTTT. Its translation is CASSLRRNTEAFF.